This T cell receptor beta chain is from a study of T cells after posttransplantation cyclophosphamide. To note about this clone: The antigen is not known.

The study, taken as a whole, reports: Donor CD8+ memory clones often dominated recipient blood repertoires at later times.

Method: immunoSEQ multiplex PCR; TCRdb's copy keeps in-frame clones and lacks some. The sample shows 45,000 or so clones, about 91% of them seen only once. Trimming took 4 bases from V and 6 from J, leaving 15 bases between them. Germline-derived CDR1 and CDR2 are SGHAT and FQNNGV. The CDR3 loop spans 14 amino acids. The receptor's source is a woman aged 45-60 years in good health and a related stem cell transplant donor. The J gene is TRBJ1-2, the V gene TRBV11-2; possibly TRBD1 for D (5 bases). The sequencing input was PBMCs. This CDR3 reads CASSSKSRRDGYTF. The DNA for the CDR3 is TGTGCCAGCAGCTCCAAGAGCCGCAGGGATGGCTACACCTTC.